The 16 T cell receptor beta chains reported below all come from one sample, sequenced in a study of patients and donors after allogeneic stem cell transplantation. TCRdb passed the RT-PCR reads through MiXCR, listing each CDR3 protein once. The sample contains 30,000 to 40,000 distinct CDR3 sequences, roughly a third of which appear only once. Sequencing input: blood, either unsorted or a sorted T cell fraction (not recorded which). Receptors were obtained from a human donor who was either an allogeneic HSCT recipient or a stem cell or donor lymphocyte infusion donor (not recorded which). It is not recorded whose cells these are; they may come from a transplant donor.

The chain carries TRBV5-1 and TRBJ1-1; D is perhaps TRBD1 (5 bases). The CDR3 extends over 16 amino acids. The V and J ends lost 0 bases and 5 bases respectively, with 17 bases between them. Looked up from germline, CDR1 is SGHRS and CDR2 is YFSETQ. The CDR3, as DNA: TGCGCCAGCAGCTTGGAGAGTGGGGCCGAAATGACTGAAGCTTTCTTT. As protein: CASSLESGAEMTEAFF. The variable domain in full, completed from reference TRBV5-1 and TRBJ1-1, reads KAGVTQTPRYLIKTRGQQVTLSCSPISGHRSVSWYQQTPGQGLQFLFEYFSETQRNKGNFPGRFSGRQFSNSRSEMNVSTLELGDSALYLCASSLESGAEMTEAFFGQGTRLTVV.

The chain combines TRBV7-9 with TRBJ1-2; a possible D gene is TRBD1 (5 bases). The CDR3 is 12 amino acids. The V end lost 5 bases, the J end lost 5 bases, and 9 bases lay between the germline ends. Germline V gene data show CDR1 as SEHNR and CDR2 as FQNEAQ (reference sequence). The CDR3 reads CASSGGRYGYTF. The CDR3 DNA reads TGTGCCAGCAGCGGGGGAAGGTATGGCTACACCTTC.

In this sample, this clonotype turned up a few times. This chain connects TRBV30 to TRBJ2-1; no definite D call. V lost 2 bases to trimming and J lost 7 bases, with 6 bases between them. Germline V gene data show CDR1 as GTSNPN and CDR2 as SVGIG (reference sequence). CDR3 length: 11 residues. This CDR3 is CAWSSANEQFF. The DNA for the CDR3 is TGTGCCTGGAGTTCCGCGAATGAGCAGTTCTTC.

The J gene is TRBJ2-5, the V gene TRBV12-3 or TRBV12-4; D gene uncertain. V dropped 2 bases and J dropped 7 bases, with 5 bases sitting between them. CDR3 length: 11 amino acids. The CDR3 sequence: CASSLTGTQYF. In nucleotides, the CDR3 is TGTGCCAGCAGTTTAACGGGGACCCAGTACTTC.

The CDR3 DNA is TGCGCCAGCAGCGTGGACCGAGATAATTCACCCCTCCACTTT. Translating it yields CASSVDRDNSPLHF. The chain recombines TRBV5-1 with TRBJ1-6; D unresolved. The V end was cut by 4 bases, the J end by 5 bases, with 10 bases between. This CDR3 spans 14 amino acids. Per the germline V gene, CDR1 is SGHRS and CDR2 is YFSETQ.

This clonotype was picked up a small number of times. The genes are TRBV19 and TRBJ2-1; the D gene is possibly TRBD2 (5 bases). The CDR3 consists of 14 residues. CDR1 is LNHDA, CDR2 SQIVND, per germline (reference sequence). The V and J ends lost 5 bases and 2 bases respectively, with 10 bases between them. CDR3 in DNA: TGTGCCAGTAGTGAGGGCGGCACCTACAATGAGCAGTTCTTC. Encoded protein: CASSEGGTYNEQFF.

A few counts support this clonotype. This chain connects TRBV7-2 to TRBJ1-5; D unclear. The V end was cut by 1 base, the J end by 3 bases, with 10 bases between. This CDR3 comprises 15 residues. Germline-derived CDR1 and CDR2 are SGHTA and FQGNSA. In DNA form, the CDR3 reads TGTGCCAGCAGCTTAGGCCAGAGATTCAATCAGCCCCAGCATTTT. Its translation: CASSLGQRFNQPQHF.

In this sample, this clonotype turned up a few times. The CDR3 sequence is CASRQTGASNQPQHF. For the CDR3, the DNA is TGTGCCAGCAGACAGACAGGGGCTAGCAATCAGCCCCAGCATTTT. This sequence joins TRBV12-3 or TRBV12-4 and TRBJ1-5; 8 bases fit TRBD1. After removal of 6 bases from V and 0 bases from J, the junction contained 4 bases not matched to a gene. This CDR3 has 15 residues.

The chain has TRBV5-1 and TRBJ2-1, with D hard to call. Trimming cost V 5 bases and J 6 bases, with 6 bases left between them. Germline CDR1 and CDR2: SGHRS and YFSETQ. The CDR3 has 11 amino acids. CDR3 region: CASRFSNEQFF. In DNA form, the CDR3 reads TGCGCCAGCAGATTCAGCAATGAGCAGTTCTTC.

The rearrangement uses TRBV7-9 and TRBJ1-1; 7 positions agree with TRBD1. This CDR3 contains 15 residues. Losses at the gene ends were 2 bases for V and 1 base for J; bases not matched to a gene: 4. CDR1 is SEHNR, CDR2 FQNEAQ, per germline (reference sequence). CDR3 region: CASSLSGTENTEAFF. For the CDR3, the DNA is TGTGCCAGCAGCTTATCGGGGACAGAGAACACTGAAGCTTTCTTT.

The chain uses TRBV18 and TRBJ1-6, with unresolved D. The germline V gene encodes CDR1 KGHSH and CDR2 LQKENI. The CDR3 is made up of 15 amino acids. V was pared by 2 bases and J by 1 base, with 6 bases between. CDR3 sequence (DNA): TGTGCCAGCTCACCAACTGGATCCTATAATTCACCCCTCCACTTT. This gives the protein CASSPTGSYNSPLHF.

This chain links TRBV5-6 with TRBJ2-7; 8 bases map to TRBD1. The length of the CDR3 is 15 residues. Losses at the gene ends were 0 bases for V and 4 bases for J; bases not matched to a gene: 6. Germline V gives CDR1 SGHDT, CDR2 YYEEEE. The CDR3 DNA reads as TGTGCCAGCAGCTTGGGACAGGGGTACCCTTACGAGCAGTACGTC. It yields the protein CASSLGQGYPYEQYV.

This sequence joins TRBV29-1 and TRBJ1-2; D remains ambiguous. The CDR3 extends over 14 amino acids. The V gene lost 4 bases and the J gene lost 3 bases, with 15 bases spanning the gap. CDR1 SQVTM and CDR2 ANQGSEA come from the germline V gene. The CDR3 protein is CSVVAHLGDYGYTF. DNA for the CDR3: TGCAGCGTTGTCGCACACTTAGGAGACTATGGCTACACCTTC.

This sequence joins TRBV24-1 and TRBJ2-7; D gene uncertain. CDR1 is KGHDR and CDR2 is SFDVKD in the germline V gene. CDR3 length equals 12 residues. Trimming stripped 1 base from V and 7 bases from J, with 7 bases between. This CDR3 reads CATSDLLGEQYF. The DNA of the CDR3 is TGTGCCACCAGTGATTTACTCGGGGAGCAGTACTTC.

This clonotype was seen a handful of times. The chain is built from TRBV5-1 and TRBJ2-2, with D possibly matching TRBD1 (7 bases). Germline V gives CDR1 SGHRS, CDR2 YFSETQ. V was shortened by 0 bases and J by 5 bases, with 14 bases between the two germline ends. CDR3 length: 16 residues. CDR3 nucleotides: TGCGCCAGCAGCTTGGGAAGGGACAGCGGGACCGGGGAGCTGTTTTTT. It translates to CASSLGRDSGTGELFF.

This chain connects TRBV5-1 to TRBJ1-5; no firm D call. The CDR3 consists of 14 residues. The germline V gene encodes CDR1 SGHRS and CDR2 YFSETQ. V lost 7 bases to trimming and J lost 2 bases, with 13 bases between them. The CDR3 region is CASSPEGGNQPQHF. The CDR3 coding sequence is TGCGCCAGCTCCCCCGAGGGAGGCAATCAGCCCCAGCATTTT.